This TCR beta chain is from a study of blood T cell repertoires in COVID-19. On the study more broadly: Acute and convalescent COVID-19 specimens originated in the United States, Italy and Spain. In each case, the material was cDNA or gDNA derived from T cells, B-cell-depleted T cells, or PBMCs.

The CDR3 sequence is 13 residues long. The V end lost 1 base, the J end lost 5 bases, and 7 bases lay between the germline ends. The V gene's germline CDR1 is SGHTA and CDR2 FQGNSA. Study processing details: Researchers report that nucleated cell counts were estimated from reference gene primer amplification. Produced via immunoSEQ multiplex PCR; TCRdb's table is partial and in-frame only. V and J calls and clone size come straight from that table; D and trimming were deduced from the DNA. The table has 200,000 to 300,000 clones, around 83% seen once. The material sequenced was peripheral blood. The chain joins TRBV7-2 to TRBJ2-3; D gene uncertain. The source is a man aged 35 to 55 who had recovered from COVID-19. CDR3 in amino acids: CASSLVLVDTQYF. Here the CDR3 DNA reads TGTGCCAGCAGCTTAGTTTTAGTAGATACGCAGTATTTT.